This TCR beta chain appears in the sequencing data of a study of cytomegalovirus exposure and HLA in healthy donors. Germline-derived CDR1 and CDR2 are KGHSH and LQKENI. V lost 3 bases to trimming and J lost 1 base, with 9 bases between them. This CDR3 comprises 14 residues. This PCR relied on a set of 60 Vbeta primers and 13 Jbeta primers. Some clones are missing from TCRdb's copy, which holds only in-frame ones; the method was immunoSEQ multiplex PCR. The sample includes some 200,000 clones. This chain uses TRBV18 with TRBJ1-2, with D possibly being TRBD1 (5 bases). Input material: PBMCs. The TCR originated in a girl aged 2-9 years in good health and CMV-seropositive. The CDR3 DNA sequence: TGTGCCAGCTCACCCTCGACAGTTAACTATGGCTACACCTTC. Amino acids: CASSPSTVNYGYTF.